This T cell receptor (beta chain) was captured in a study of PD-1 and CTLA-4 blockade in melanoma. The method was immunoSEQ multiplex PCR; TCRdb's version includes in-frame clones alone and lacks a portion of them. The sample holds 25,000 to 35,000 clones, around 90% seen once. The CDR3 totals 12 residues. Germline lookup yields CDR1 SQVTM and CDR2 ANQGSEA. V lost 7 bases, J lost 4 bases, and 13 bases lay in between. The sample holds a few counts of this clone. This sequence joins TRBV29-1 and TRBJ1-2; possibly TRBD1 for D (6 bases). This TCR came from a human donor with melanoma. The sample in question was CD8+ T cells from peripheral blood, obtained before anti-PD-1 treatment. This chain's CDR3 is CSAFEGVYGYTF. Written as DNA, the CDR3 is TGCAGCGCTTTTGAGGGGGTCTATGGCTACACCTTC.